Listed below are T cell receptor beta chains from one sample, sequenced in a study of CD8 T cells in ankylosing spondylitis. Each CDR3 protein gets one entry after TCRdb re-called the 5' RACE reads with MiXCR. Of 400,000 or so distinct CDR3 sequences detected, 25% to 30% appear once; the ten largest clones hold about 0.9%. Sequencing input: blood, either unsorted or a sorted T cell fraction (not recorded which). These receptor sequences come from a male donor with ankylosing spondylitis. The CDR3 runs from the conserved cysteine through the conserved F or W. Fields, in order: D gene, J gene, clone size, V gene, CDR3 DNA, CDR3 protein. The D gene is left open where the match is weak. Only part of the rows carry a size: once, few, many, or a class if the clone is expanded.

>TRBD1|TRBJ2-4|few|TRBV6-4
TGTGCCAGCAGGGGACAGGGGTCGGGCAAAAACATTCAGTACTTC
CASRGQGSGKNIQYF
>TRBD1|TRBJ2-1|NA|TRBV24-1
TGTGCCACCAGTGATTTCGGGACAGCCTACAATGAGCAGTTCTTC
CATSDFGTAYNEQFF
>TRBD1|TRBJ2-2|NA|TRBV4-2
TGTGCCAGCAGCCCGATCGGGACAGGGGATCGTTGGGTTTTCGGGGAGCTGTTTTTT
CASSPIGTGDRWVFGELFF
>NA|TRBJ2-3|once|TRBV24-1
TGTGCCACCAGTGATTTGAGGGGCTTCACAGATACGCAGTATTTT
CATSDLRGFTDTQYF
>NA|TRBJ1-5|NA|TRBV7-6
TGTGCCAGCAGCTCGGTACGAGGGCAGCCCCAGCATTTT
CASSSVRGQPQHF
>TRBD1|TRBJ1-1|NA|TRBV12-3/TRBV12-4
TGTGCCAGCACCTACAGGGGCCGCGGGAACACTGAAGCTTTCTTT
CASTYRGRGNTEAFF
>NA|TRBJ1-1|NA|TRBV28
TGTGCCAGCAGTTTCAGGGGTTTAGCTTTCTTT
CASSFRGLAFF
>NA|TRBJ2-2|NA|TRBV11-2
TGTGCCAGCAGCCACGAGCGGGACACCGGGGAGCTGTTTTTT
CASSHERDTGELFF
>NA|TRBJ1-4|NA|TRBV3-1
TGTGCCAGCAGCCCCGAGGCGGGAGGCGGTGAAAAACTGTTTTTT
CASSPEAGGGEKLFF
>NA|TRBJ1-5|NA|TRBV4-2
TGTGCCAGCAGCCGGGCGGGGGGGCTGAGCAATCAGCCCCAGCATTTT
CASSRAGGLSNQPQHF
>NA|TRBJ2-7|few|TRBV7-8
TGTGCCAGCAGCTTGGTGAGAGGGTACGAGCAGTACTTC
CASSLVRGYEQYF
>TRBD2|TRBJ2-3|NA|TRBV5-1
TGCGCCAGCAGCCTAACTAGCGACCCAGATACGCAGTATTTT
CASSLTSDPDTQYF
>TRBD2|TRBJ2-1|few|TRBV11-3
TGTGCCAGCAGCTTAGATTCACGGGAGGGCCGGAATGAGCAGTTCTTC
CASSLDSREGRNEQFF
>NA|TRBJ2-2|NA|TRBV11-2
TGTGCCAGCAGCGGAACGAACACCGGGGAGCTGTTTTTT
CASSGTNTGELFF
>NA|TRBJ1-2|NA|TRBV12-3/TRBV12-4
TGTGCCAGCAGTTATGGACCCAACTATGGCTACACCTTC
CASSYGPNYGYTF